This entry concerns a single T cell receptor (beta chain). What it binds is unknown. CDR1 and CDR2 (germline): SGHRS, YFSETQ. The CDR3 length is 17 residues. V was pared by 2 bases and J by 8 bases, with 12 bases of the junction left unmatched. After constant-region reverse-primer amplification, full-length variable regions underwent semi-nested PCR with Nested Universal Primer A. TCRdb redid the calling of the 5' RACE reads with MiXCR, one entry per CDR3 protein. The data contain 20,000 to 25,000 distinct CDR3 sequences, roughly 29% of them singletons. Whole-study findings and limits: Tumor-infiltrating Treg TCR alpha and beta sequences overlapped most with tumor naive CD4+ T cells, then blood naive. The TCR gene usage of tumor memory CD4+ T cells clustered together with blood and lymph node memory CD4+ cells and with lymph node naive CD4+ cells.

CD25-based Treg depletion was applied to purified naive CD4+ T cells. The genes are TRBV5-1 and TRBJ2-1; 11 bases are shared with TRBD2. The source material was tumor-infiltrating naive CD4+ T cells sorted from the breast tumor. The subset is: naive CD4+ T cells, CD4+CD45RA+CD25-. The TCR was taken from a female donor with breast cancer. The CDR3 here is CASSLLLAGGGYDEQFF. DNA for the CDR3: TGCGCCAGCAGCTTACTCCTAGCGGGGGGAGGGTACGATGAGCAGTTCTTC.